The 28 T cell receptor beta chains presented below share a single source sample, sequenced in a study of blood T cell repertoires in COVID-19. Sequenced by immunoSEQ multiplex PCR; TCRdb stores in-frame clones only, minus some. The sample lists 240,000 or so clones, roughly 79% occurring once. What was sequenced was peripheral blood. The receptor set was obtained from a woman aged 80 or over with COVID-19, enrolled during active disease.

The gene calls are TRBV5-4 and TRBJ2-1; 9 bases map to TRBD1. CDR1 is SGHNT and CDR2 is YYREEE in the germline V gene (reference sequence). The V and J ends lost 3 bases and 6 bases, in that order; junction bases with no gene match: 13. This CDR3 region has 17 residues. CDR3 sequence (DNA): TGTGCCAGCAGCTCAACGTTGGGACAGGGTTTTGGCAATGAGCAGTTCTTC. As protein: CASSSTLGQGFGNEQFF.

The CDR3 loop is CASSFLIKGGGNTIYF. CDR3 bases: TGTGCCAGCAGCTTTCTAATAAAGGGAGGTGGAAACACCATATATTTT. This chain joins TRBV5-6 and TRBJ1-3; no reliable D call. V lost 2 bases, J lost 3 bases, and 15 bases lay in between. There are 16 residues in the CDR3. Germline CDR1 reads SGHDT; CDR2 reads YYEEEE.

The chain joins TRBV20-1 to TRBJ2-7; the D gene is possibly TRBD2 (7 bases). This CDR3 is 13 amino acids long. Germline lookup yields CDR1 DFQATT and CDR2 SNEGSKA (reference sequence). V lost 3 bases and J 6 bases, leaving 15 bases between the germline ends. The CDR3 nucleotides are TGCAGTGCTAGTGTGGGGGGGGCCGCCGAGCAGTACTTC. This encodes CSASVGGAAEQYF.

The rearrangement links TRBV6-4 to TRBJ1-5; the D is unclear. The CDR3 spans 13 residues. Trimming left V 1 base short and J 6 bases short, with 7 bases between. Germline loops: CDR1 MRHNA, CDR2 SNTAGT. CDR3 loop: CASSDFGGQPQHF. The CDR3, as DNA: TGTGCCAGCAGTGACTTTGGAGGTCAGCCCCAGCATTTT.

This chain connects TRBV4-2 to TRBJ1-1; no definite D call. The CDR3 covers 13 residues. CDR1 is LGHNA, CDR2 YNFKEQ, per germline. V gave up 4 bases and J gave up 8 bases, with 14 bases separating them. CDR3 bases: TGTGCCAGCAGCCCAACGGGTGAACTGGAAGCTTTCTTT. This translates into CASSPTGELEAFF.

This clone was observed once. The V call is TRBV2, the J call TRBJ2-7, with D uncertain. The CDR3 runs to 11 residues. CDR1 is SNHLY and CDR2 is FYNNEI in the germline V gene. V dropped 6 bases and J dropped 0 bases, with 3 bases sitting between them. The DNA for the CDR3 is TGTGCCAGCAGGAGCTCCTACGAGCAGTACTTC. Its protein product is CASRSSYEQYF.

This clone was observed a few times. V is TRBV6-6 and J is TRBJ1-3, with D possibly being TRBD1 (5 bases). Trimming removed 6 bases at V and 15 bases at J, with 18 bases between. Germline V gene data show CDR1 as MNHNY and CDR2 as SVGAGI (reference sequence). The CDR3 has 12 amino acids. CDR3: CASSSPATDEYF. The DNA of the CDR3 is TGTGCCAGCAGCTCCCCGGCGACAGATGAATATTTT.

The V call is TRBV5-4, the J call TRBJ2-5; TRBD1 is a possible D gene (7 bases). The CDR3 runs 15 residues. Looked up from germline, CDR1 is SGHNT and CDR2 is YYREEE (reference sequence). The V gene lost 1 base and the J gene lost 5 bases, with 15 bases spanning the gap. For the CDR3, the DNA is TGTGCCAGCAGCTTGCCGACAGGGACTGGGGAGACCCAGTACTTC. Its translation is CASSLPTGTGETQYF.

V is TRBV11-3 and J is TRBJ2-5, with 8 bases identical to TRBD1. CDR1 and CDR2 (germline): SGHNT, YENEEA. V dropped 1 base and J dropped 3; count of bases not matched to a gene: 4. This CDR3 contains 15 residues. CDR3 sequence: CASSLGDRGKETQYF. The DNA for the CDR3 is TGTGCCAGCAGCTTAGGAGACAGGGGAAAAGAGACCCAGTACTTC.

The DNA of the CDR3 is TGCGCCAGCAGCCACACTTTAGCGGGGGAGCAGTACTTC. It encodes CASSHTLAGEQYF. This chain joins TRBV4-1 and TRBJ2-7; TRBD2 agrees at 8 bases. Germline assignment: CDR1 MGHRA and CDR2 YSYEKL. The CDR3 loop spans 13 amino acids. J was trimmed by 7 bases and V by 3 bases; bases with no gene match: 5.

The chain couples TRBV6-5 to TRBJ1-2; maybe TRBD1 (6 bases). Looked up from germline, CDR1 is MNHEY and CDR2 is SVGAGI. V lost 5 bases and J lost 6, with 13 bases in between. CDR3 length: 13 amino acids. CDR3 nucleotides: TGTGCCAGCAGTATTCTCGAGGGGGATGGCTACACCTTC. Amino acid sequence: CASSILEGDGYTF.

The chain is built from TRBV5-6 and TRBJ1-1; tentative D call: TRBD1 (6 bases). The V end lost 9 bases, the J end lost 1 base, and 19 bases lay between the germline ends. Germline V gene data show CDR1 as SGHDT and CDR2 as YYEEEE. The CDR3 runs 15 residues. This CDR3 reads CATKVAGATNTEAFF. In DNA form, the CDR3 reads TGTGCCACGAAGGTAGCGGGGGCTACGAACACTGAAGCTTTCTTT.

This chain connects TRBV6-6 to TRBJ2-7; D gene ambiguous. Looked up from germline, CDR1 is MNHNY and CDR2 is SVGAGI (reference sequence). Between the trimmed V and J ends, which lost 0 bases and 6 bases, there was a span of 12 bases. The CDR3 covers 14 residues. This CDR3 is CASSYSRSKIEQYF. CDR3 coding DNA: TGTGCCAGCAGTTACTCGAGGAGCAAGATCGAGCAGTACTTC.

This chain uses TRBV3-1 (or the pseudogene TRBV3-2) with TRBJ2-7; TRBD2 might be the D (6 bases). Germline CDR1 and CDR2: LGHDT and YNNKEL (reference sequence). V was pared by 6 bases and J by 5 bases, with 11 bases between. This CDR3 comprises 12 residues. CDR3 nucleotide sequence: TGTGCCAGCAGTCCCGGGGGACACGAGCAGTACTTC. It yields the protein CASSPGGHEQYF.

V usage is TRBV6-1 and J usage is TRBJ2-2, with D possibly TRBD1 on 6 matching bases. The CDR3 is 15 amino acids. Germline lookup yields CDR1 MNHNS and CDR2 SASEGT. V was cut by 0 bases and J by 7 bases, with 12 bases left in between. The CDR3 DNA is TGTGCCAGCAGTGAAGCGCCAGGGGTCGGCGGGGAGCTGTTTTTT. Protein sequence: CASSEAPGVGGELFF.

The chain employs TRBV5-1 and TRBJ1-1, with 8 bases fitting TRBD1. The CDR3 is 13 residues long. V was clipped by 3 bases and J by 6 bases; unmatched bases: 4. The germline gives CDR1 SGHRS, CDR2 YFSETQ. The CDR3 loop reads CASSYQGAAEAFF. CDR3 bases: TGCGCCAGCAGCTACCAGGGGGCGGCTGAAGCTTTCTTT.

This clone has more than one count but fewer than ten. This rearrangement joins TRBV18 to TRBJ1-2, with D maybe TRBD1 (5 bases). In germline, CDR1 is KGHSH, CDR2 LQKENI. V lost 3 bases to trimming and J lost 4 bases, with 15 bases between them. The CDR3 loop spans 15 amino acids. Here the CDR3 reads CASSPNPDTGYGYTF. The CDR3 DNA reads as TGTGCCAGCTCACCGAACCCGGACACGGGCTATGGCTACACCTTC.

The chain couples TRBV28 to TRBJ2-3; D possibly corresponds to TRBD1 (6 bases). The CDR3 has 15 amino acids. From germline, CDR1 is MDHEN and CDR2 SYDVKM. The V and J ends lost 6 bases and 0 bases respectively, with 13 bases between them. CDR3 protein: CASRPQGPSTDTQYF. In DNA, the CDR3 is TGTGCCAGCAGACCACAGGGCCCCAGCACAGATACGCAGTATTTT.

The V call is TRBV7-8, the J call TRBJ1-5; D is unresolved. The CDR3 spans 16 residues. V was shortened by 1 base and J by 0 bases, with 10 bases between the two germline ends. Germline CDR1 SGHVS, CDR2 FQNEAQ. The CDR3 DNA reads TGTGCCAGCAGCTTAGGGCAGGTTGGTAGCAATCAGCCCCAGCATTTT. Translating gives CASSLGQVGSNQPQHF.

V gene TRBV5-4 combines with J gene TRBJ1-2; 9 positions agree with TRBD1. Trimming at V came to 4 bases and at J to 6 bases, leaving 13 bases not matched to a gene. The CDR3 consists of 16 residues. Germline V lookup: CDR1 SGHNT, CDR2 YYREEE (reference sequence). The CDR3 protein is CASSGARQGVGNGYTF. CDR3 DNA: TGTGCCAGCAGCGGCGCCCGACAGGGGGTCGGAAATGGCTACACCTTC.

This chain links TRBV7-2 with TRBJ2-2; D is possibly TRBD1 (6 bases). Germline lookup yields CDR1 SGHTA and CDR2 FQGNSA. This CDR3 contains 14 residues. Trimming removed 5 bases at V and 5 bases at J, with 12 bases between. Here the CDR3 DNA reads TGTGCCAGCAGCCCGATCCAGGGGACCGGGGAGCTGTTTTTT. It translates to CASSPIQGTGELFF.

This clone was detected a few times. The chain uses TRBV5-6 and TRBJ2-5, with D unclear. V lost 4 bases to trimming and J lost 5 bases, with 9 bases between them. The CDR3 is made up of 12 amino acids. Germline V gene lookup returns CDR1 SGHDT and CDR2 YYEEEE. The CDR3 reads CASSAPRETQYF. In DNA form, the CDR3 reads TGTGCCAGCAGCGCCCCACGGGAGACCCAGTACTTC.

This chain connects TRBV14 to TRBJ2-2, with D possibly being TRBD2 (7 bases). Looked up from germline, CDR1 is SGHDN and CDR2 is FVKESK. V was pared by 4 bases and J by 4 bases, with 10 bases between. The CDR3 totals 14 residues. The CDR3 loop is CASSRGGLTGELFF. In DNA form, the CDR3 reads TGTGCCAGCAGCCGGGGGGGGCTCACCGGGGAGCTGTTTTTT.

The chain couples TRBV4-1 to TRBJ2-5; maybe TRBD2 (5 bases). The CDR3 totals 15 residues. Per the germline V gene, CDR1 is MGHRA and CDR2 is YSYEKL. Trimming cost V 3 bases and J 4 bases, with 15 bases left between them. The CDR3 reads CASSQFPGIGETQYF. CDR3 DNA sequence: TGCGCCAGCAGCCAGTTCCCGGGGATTGGAGAGACCCAGTACTTC.

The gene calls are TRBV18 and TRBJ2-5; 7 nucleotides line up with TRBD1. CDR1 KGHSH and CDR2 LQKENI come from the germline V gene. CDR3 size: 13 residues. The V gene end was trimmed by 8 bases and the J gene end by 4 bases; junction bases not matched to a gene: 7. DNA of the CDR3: TGTGCCAGCACGGGGACAGTCGGAGAGACCCAGTACTTC. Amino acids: CASTGTVGETQYF.

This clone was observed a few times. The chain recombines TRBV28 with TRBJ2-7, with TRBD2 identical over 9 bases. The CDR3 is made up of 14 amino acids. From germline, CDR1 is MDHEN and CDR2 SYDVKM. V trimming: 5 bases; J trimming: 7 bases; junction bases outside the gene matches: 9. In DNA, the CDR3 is TGTGCCAGCAGTATCAGCGGGAGGCCGGGAGAGCAGTACTTC. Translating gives CASSISGRPGEQYF.

The CDR3 region is CASSLRSLSYNEQFF. In DNA form, the CDR3 reads TGTGCCAGCAGCTTACGGTCTCTCTCCTACAATGAGCAGTTCTTC. The chain joins TRBV7-8 to TRBJ2-1; unclear D gene. The CDR3 has 15 amino acids. From germline, CDR1 is SGHVS and CDR2 FQNEAQ. The V gene lost 2 bases and the J gene lost 0 bases, with 8 bases spanning the gap.

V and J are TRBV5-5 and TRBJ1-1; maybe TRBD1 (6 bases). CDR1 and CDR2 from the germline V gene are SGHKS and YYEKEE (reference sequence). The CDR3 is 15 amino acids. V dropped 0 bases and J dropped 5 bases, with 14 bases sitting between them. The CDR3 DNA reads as TGTGCCAGCAGCTTGGCCTGGGGGCGAGTTACTGAAGCTTTCTTT. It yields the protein CASSLAWGRVTEAFF. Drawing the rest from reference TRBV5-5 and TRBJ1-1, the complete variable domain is DAGVTQSPTHLIKTRGQQVTLRCSPISGHKSVSWYQQVLGQGPQFIFQYYEKEERGRGNFPDRFSARQFPNYSSELNVNALLLGDSALYLCASSLAWGRVTEAFFGQGTRLTVV.